This T cell receptor (beta chain) was found in a study of Tregs in tolerant kidney transplant recipients. Regarding the study as a whole: The most relevant donor-specific Treg TCRbeta repertoire apparently came from expansion with activated donor B cells. Findings come from small patient numbers and require larger validation.

The V and J ends lost 5 bases and 15 bases respectively, with 21 bases between them. CDR1 is SEHNR, CDR2 FQNEAQ, per germline (reference sequence). CDR3 length equals 13 residues. Measured with immunoSEQ multiplex PCR; TCRdb has only the in-frame clones, and not every one. Of some 68,000 clones listed, 80% to 85% were seen once; the top ten hold about 4%. Unstimulated Tregs (CD4+CD25+CD127-) and CD4+CD25- non-Tregs were sorted from PBMCs. Ten or more counts support this clone. Its antigen remains unknown. The chain recombines TRBV7-9 with TRBJ2-3; possible D gene TRBD1, 7 bases. This sequence originates from a human donor in good health. Sample: CD4+ T cells from blood. The CDR3 reads CASSQRGGGTAYF. CDR3 nucleotide sequence: TGTGCCAGCAGCCAAAGGGGAGGCGGGACAGCATATTTT.